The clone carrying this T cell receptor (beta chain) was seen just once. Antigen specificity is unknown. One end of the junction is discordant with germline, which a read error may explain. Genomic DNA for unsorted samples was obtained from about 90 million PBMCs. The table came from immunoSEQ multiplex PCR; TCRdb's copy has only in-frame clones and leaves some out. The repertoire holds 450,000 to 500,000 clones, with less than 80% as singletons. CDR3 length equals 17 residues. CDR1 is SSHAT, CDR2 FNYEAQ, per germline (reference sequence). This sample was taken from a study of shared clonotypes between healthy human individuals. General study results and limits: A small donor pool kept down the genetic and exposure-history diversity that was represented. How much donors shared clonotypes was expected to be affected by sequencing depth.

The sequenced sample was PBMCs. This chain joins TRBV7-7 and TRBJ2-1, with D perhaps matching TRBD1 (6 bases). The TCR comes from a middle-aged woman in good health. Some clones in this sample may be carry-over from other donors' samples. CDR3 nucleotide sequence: TGTGCTAGCAGCCGGTGGGGGTGGACAGACTCCTACAATGAGCAGTTCTTC. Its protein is CASSRWGWTDSYNEQFF.